A selection of T cell receptor beta chains follows, all from one sample in a study of T-cell memory formation after mild COVID-19. From the 5' RACE reads, TCRdb called clonotypes with MiXCR, one entry per CDR3 protein. The sample consists of 250,000 to 350,000 distinct CDR3 sequences, roughly a fifth of them appearing once. The sequencing sample was made of PBMCs or a T cell subset sorted from them (not recorded which). The receptors shown here come from a man younger than 35 who had mild COVID-19 (a few samples of this study predate the infection). Cell type and time point are not known. CDR3s include the opening cysteine and the closing phenylalanine or tryptophan. Fields, in order: clone size, V gene, J gene, D gene, CDR3 protein, CDR3 DNA. A D gene is named only where the DNA matches it firmly. Clone size appears in some rows only: once, few, many, or a class for an expanded clone.

>NA|TRBV12-3/TRBV12-4|TRBJ2-5|NA
CASSQSRVQETQYF
TGTGCCAGCAGTCAATCCCGGGTGCAAGAGACCCAGTACTTC
>NA|TRBV4-2|TRBJ2-2|NA
CASSGEGQPNTGELFF
TGTGCCAGCAGCGGGGAAGGACAGCCCAACACCGGGGAGCTGTTTTTT
>few|TRBV5-1|TRBJ2-3|TRBD2
CASSLVWRGLTDTQYF
TGCGCCAGCAGCTTGGTATGGCGGGGGTTGACAGATACGCAGTATTTT
>NA|TRBV27|TRBJ2-7|TRBD2
CASSGSGGAYEQYF
TGTGCCAGCAGTGGAAGCGGGGGGGCCTACGAGCAGTACTTC
>few|TRBV7-2|TRBJ2-3|TRBD2
CASSPGLAEDTQYF
TGTGCCAGCAGCCCCGGACTAGCAGAAGATACGCAGTATTTT
>NA|TRBV5-4|TRBJ2-1|TRBD2
CASSLAGGQEQFF
TGTGCCAGCAGCTTAGCGGGGGGGCAGGAGCAGTTCTTC
>NA|TRBV11-2|TRBJ2-3|NA
CASSFLYRDTQYF
TGTGCCAGCAGCTTTTTATATCGGGATACGCAGTATTTT
>few|TRBV7-2|TRBJ2-1|NA
CASSLGRGAHEQFF
TGTGCCAGCAGCTTAGGTCGGGGGGCGCATGAGCAGTTCTTC
>NA|TRBV20-1|TRBJ1-2|NA
CSMGTPNYGYTF
TGCAGTATGGGGACACCGAACTATGGCTACACCTTC
>NA|TRBV6-5|TRBJ2-5|TRBD2
CASRSGGETQYF
TGTGCCAGCAGGTCGGGGGGGGAGACCCAGTACTTC
>NA|TRBV11-2|TRBJ2-3|TRBD1
CASSSPGQGSPDTQYF
TGTGCCAGCAGCTCACCGGGACAGGGAAGTCCAGATACGCAGTATTTT